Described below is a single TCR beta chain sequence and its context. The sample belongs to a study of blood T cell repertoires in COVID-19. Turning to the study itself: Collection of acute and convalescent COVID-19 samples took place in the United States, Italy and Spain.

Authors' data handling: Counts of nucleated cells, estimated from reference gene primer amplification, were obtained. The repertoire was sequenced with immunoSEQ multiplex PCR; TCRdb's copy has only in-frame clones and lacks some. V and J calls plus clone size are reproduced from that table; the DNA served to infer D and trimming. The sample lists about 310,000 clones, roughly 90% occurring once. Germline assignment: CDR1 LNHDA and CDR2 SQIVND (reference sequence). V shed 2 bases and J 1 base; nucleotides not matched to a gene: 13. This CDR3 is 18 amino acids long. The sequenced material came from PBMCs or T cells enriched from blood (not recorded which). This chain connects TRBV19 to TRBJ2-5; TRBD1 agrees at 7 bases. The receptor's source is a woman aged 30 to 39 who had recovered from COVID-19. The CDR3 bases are TGTGCCAGTAGTATACAGCCTGGGGCAGGGGGTCTCCAAGAGACCCAGTACTTC. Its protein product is CASSIQPGAGGLQETQYF.